The T cell receptor (beta chain) under discussion was sequenced for a study of T cells in Graves' hyperthyroidism and ophthalmopathy. Amplified TCR beta CDR3 regions derived from RNA transcripts. With the HTBI primer set, the TCR CDR3 went through a first round of RT-PCR. One entry per CDR3 protein, called by TCRdb with MiXCR from the multiplex PCR reads. The table includes about 710,000 distinct CDR3 sequences, about 16% detected once. In its sample, this clonotype was seen many times. CDR3 length: 16 amino acids. Germline trimming cut 3 bases from V and 1 base from J; bases unmatched to any gene: 7. Germline CDR1 reads MDHEN; CDR2 reads SYDVKM. No progression to ophthalmopathy during 18 months of follow-up defined stable disease.

The TCR was taken from a man aged 18 to 29 with Graves' hyperthyroidism. The sample consisted of blood. The chain joins TRBV28 to TRBJ2-3, with 7 bases aligning to TRBD1. The CDR3 reads CASSFLDRARTDTQYF. In DNA, the CDR3 is TGTGCCAGCAGTTTCCTCGACAGGGCCCGCACAGATACGCAGTATTTT.